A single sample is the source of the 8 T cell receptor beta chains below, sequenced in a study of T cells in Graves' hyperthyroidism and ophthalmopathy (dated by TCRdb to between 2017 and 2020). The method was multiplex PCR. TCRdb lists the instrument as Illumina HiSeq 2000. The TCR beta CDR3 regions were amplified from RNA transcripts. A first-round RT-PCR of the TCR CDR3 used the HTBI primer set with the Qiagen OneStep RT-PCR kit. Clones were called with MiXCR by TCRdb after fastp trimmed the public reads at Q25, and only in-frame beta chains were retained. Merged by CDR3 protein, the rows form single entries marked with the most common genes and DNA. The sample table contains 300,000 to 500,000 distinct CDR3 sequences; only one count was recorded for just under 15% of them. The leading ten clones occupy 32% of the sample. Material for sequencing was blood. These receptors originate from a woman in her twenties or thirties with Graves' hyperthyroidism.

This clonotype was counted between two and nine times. The CDR3 region is CASSSPRTDSYNEQFF. CDR3 sequence (DNA): TGTGCCAGCAGCTCCCCGAGGACAGACTCCTACAATGAGCAGTTCTTC. The J gene is TRBJ2-1, the V gene TRBV3-1; D may be TRBD1 (6 bases). CDR3 length: 16 residues. Trimming shortened V by 5 bases and J by 0 bases, and 14 bases separated the two germline ends. Germline V CDR1 and CDR2: LGHDT, YNNKEL (reference sequence).

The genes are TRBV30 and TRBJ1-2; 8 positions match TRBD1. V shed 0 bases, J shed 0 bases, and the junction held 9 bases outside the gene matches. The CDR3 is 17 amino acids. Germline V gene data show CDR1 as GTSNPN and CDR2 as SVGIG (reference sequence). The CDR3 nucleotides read TGTGCCTGGAGTGTATTCGGGCAGGGGGCGTCTAACTATGGCTACACCTTC. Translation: CAWSVFGQGASNYGYTF.

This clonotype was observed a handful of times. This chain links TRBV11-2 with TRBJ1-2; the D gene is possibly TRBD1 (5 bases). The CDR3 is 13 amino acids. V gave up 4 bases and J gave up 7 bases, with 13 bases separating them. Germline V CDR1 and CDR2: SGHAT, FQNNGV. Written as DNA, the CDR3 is TGTGCCAGCAGCTCAACAGGAAGGTTTGGCTACACCTTC. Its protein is CASSSTGRFGYTF.

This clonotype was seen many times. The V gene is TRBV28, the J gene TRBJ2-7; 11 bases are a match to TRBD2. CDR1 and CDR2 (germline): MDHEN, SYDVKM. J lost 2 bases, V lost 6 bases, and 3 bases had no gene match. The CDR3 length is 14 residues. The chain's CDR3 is CASRLAGETYEQYF. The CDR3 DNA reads TGTGCCAGCAGACTAGCGGGGGAAACCTACGAGCAGTACTTC. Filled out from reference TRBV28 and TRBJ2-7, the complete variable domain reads DVKVTQSSRYLVKRTGEKVFLECVQDMDHENMFWYRQDPGLGLRLIYFSYDVKMKEKGDIPEGYSVSREKKERFSLILESASTNQTSMYLCASRLAGETYEQYFGPGTRLTVT.

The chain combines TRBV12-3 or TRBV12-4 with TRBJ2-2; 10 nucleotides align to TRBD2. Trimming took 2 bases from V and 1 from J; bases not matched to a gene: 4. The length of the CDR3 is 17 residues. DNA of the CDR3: TGTGCCAGCAGTTTAAGTCTAGCGGGGGTGAACACCGGGGAGCTGTTTTTT. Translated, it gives CASSLSLAGVNTGELFF.

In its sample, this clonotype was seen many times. The CDR3 spells CASSQDLSGLAVEETQYF. CDR3 nucleotides: TGTGCCAGCAGCCAAGATCTGTCGGGACTAGCGGTTGAAGAGACCCAGTACTTC. The V gene is TRBV4-2, the J gene TRBJ2-5; 11 bases match TRBD2. The V and J ends lost 0 bases and 3 bases, in that order; junction bases with no gene match: 9. The CDR3 loop spans 18 amino acids. The germline CDR1 and CDR2 sequences are LGHNA and YNFKEQ.

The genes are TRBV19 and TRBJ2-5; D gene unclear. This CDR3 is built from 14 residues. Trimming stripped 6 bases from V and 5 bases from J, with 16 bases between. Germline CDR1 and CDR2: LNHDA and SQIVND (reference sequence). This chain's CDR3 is CASSRSGTRETQYF. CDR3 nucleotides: TGTGCCAGTAGCAGATCCGGCACGAGGGAGACCCAGTACTTC.

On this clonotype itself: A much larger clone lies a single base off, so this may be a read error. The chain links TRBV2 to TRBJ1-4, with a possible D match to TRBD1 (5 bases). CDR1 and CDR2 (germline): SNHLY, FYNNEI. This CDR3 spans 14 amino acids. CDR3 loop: CARSVRRGNEKLFF. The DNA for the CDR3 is TGTGCCCGCAGTGTCCGTCGGGGGAATGAAAAACTGTTTTTT.